This T cell receptor beta chain was sequenced for a study of CD8 T cells in Susac syndrome. With 5 bases clipped from V and 10 bases from J, the junction kept 10 bases outside the gene matches. From germline, CDR1 is LNHDA and CDR2 SQIVND (reference sequence). The CDR3 sequence is 16 residues long. The RNA input was about 0.45 to 1 ug, and it was reverse transcribed with random hexamers. From the immunoSEQ multiplex PCR reads, TCRdb called clonotypes with MiXCR, one entry per CDR3 protein. The sample has some 130,000 distinct CDR3 sequences; around 94% are singletons. Sequencing used CD4+ T cells from PBMCs. This sequence joins TRBV19 and TRBJ2-1, with 14 bases fitting TRBD2. This receptor was identified in a human donor with multiple sclerosis. In nucleotides, the CDR3 is TGTGCCAGTAGTCCTTGGACTAGCGGGAGGCCGTGGGAGCAGTTCTTC. This gives the protein CASSPWTSGRPWEQFF.